A single sample gave rise to the 14 T cell receptor beta chains below, sequenced in a study of OX40 agonist ivuxolimab in advanced cancers. Measured with immunoSEQ multiplex PCR; TCRdb has only the in-frame clones, and not every one. The sample gives some 14,000 clones, approximately 93% of which show up once; about 20% is in the top ten. Sequenced here: CD4+ or CD8+ T cells sorted from blood, sampled in a trial of the OX40 agonist ivuxolimab. These receptor sequences come from an adult with an advanced solid tumor such as melanoma, head and neck, liver or kidney cancer.

The chain combines TRBV21-1 with TRBJ1-6; the DNA was not compared with TRBD1, the D call given in the table. TRBV21-1 represents a pseudogene. The CDR3 has 17 amino acids. The CDR3 DNA follows: TGTGCCAGCAGCAAAGGAGTCTCAGACAGGGCCAATTCACCCCTCCACTTT. The encoded protein is CASSKGVSDRANSPLHF.

This rearrangement joins TRBV28 to TRBJ2-7; 12 bases map to TRBD1. Germline V lookup: CDR1 MDHEN, CDR2 SYDVKM. Trimming took 6 bases from V and 1 from J; bases not matched to a gene: 10. CDR3 length: 17 amino acids. For the CDR3, the DNA is TGTGCCAGCAGCTCCGGGACAGGGGGCTCTGAGTCCTACGAGCAGTACTTC. It yields the protein CASSSGTGGSESYEQYF.

The rearrangement uses TRBV21-1 and TRBJ1-5. TRBV21-1 is described as a pseudogene. The CDR3 runs 15 residues. CDR3 bases: TGTGCCAGCAGCGACGATCAAGGTAGCAATCAGCCCCAGCATTTT. Protein: CASSDDQGSNQPQHF.

The rearrangement joins TRBV5-4 to TRBJ2-5; D remains unclear. Deletions cut 0 bases from V and 3 bases from J, with 12 bases between. This CDR3 contains 15 residues. Germline loops: CDR1 SGHNT, CDR2 YYREEE (reference sequence). The CDR3 DNA reads TGTGCCAGCAGCTTGGATTTAGGAAGCGAAGAGACCCAGTACTTC. Protein sequence: CASSLDLGSEETQYF.

V usage is TRBV9 and J usage is TRBJ2-1; tentatively, D is TRBD1 (5 bases). Trimming took off 3 bases at V and 5 bases at J, with 9 bases between the two ends. The CDR3 covers 13 residues. CDR1 is SGDLS, CDR2 YYNGEE, per germline. DNA for the CDR3: TGTGCCAGCAGCGCACTCAGGGACAATGAGCAGTTCTTC. Its protein is CASSALRDNEQFF.

This chain uses TRBV2 with TRBJ1-3; the D gene is possibly TRBD1 (5 bases). Germline V lookup: CDR1 SNHLY, CDR2 FYNNEI. With 10 bases removed from V and 8 bases from J, the gap between germline ends came to 18 bases. The CDR3 consists of 13 residues. In DNA form, the CDR3 reads TGTGCCATCCCCGATAGAAGAGGGGACACCATATATTTT. It encodes CAIPDRRGDTIYF.

This chain joins TRBV7-9 and TRBJ2-5; no definite D call. The CDR3 consists of 13 residues. Germline values: CDR1 SEHNR, CDR2 FQNEAQ (reference sequence). Trimming left V 1 base short and J 5 bases short, with 8 bases between. This CDR3 reads CASSLVTEETQYF. CDR3 DNA: TGTGCCAGCAGCTTAGTTACGGAGGAGACCCAGTACTTC.

This chain joins TRBV7-9 and TRBJ1-4, with D unclear. Trimming took 6 bases from V and 4 from J, leaving 18 bases between them. CDR3 length: 16 residues. Germline V CDR1 and CDR2: SEHNR, FQNEAQ (reference sequence). CDR3 amino acids: CASSPPVAGSNEKLFF. The DNA of the CDR3 is TGTGCCAGCAGTCCCCCGGTGGCTGGCAGTAATGAAAAACTGTTTTTT.

The chain couples TRBV6-1 to TRBJ2-7; D is undetermined. Looked up from germline, CDR1 is MNHNS and CDR2 is SASEGT. The V end was cut by 6 bases, the J end by 5 bases, with 14 bases between. CDR3 length: 13 amino acids. CDR3 sequence reads: CASRDFPVDEQYF. CDR3 nucleotide sequence: TGTGCCAGCAGAGACTTCCCGGTGGACGAGCAGTACTTC.

The chain recombines TRBV19 with TRBJ2-1, with 8 positions matching TRBD2. This CDR3 spans 13 amino acids. The V and J ends lost 6 bases and 5 bases, in that order; junction bases with no gene match: 3. CDR1 LNHDA and CDR2 SQIVND come from the germline V gene (reference sequence). The CDR3 DNA reads as TGTGCCAGTAGCCCCGGGGGGGACAATGAGCAGTTCTTC. This encodes CASSPGGDNEQFF.

This clone has just a few counts. The chain uses TRBV27 and TRBJ2-1; TRBD2 agrees at 11 bases. CDR1 and CDR2 from the germline V gene are MNHEY and SMNVEV (reference sequence). The CDR3 spans 15 residues. V was clipped by 0 bases and J by 9 bases; unmatched bases: 4. CDR3 DNA sequence: TGTGCCAGCAGTTTATCCGGGACTAGCGGTCCTGAGCAGTTCTTC. Protein sequence: CASSLSGTSGPEQFF.

In DNA, the CDR3 is TGTGCCAGCAGTTACTCGACTGCCCTAGCGGACTACGAGCAGTACTTC. It codes for CASSYSTALADYEQYF. The chain is built from TRBV6-5 and TRBJ2-7; 7 bases agree with TRBD2. The CDR3 extends over 16 amino acids. The germline V gene has CDR1 MNHEY and CDR2 SVGAGI. The ends lost 0 bases at V and 3 bases at J; junction bases unmatched: 8.

This chain connects TRBV13 to TRBJ2-5, with D unclear. TRBJ2-7 explains the end of the DNA better; the J call may be wrong. Per germline, CDR1 PRHDT and CDR2 FYEKMQ (reference sequence). There are 14 residues in the CDR3. The CDR3 loop reads CASSSDDRSYEQYF. CDR3 DNA: TGTGCCAGCAGCTCGGACGACCGATCCTACGAGCAGTACTTC.

The chain uses TRBV28 and TRBJ1-1; TRBD1 is a possible D gene (5 bases). CDR1 is MDHEN, CDR2 SYDVKM, per germline. The CDR3 extends over 15 amino acids. Trimming shortened V by 6 bases and J by 5 bases, and 19 bases separated the two germline ends. This CDR3 is CASRSTRVGETEAFF. In nucleotides, the CDR3 is TGTGCCAGCAGATCCACCAGGGTTGGAGAAACTGAAGCTTTCTTT.